This T cell receptor (beta chain) was found in a study of radiation and T cells in renal cell carcinoma. Whole-study findings and limits: Pretreatment tumor biopsies were lacking, so baseline clonotypes are unknown.

The time point denotes: blood 2 weeks post-SBRT. The treatment denotes: 15 Gy SBRT to primary tumor, nephrectomy 4 weeks later. The patient's renal cell carcinoma had clear cell pathology. In its sample, this clone was seen once. Its target is not known. Here immunoSEQ multiplex PCR was the method, and the copy in TCRdb shows in-frame clones only, minus some. This sample carries 150,000 to 160,000 clones, 80% to 90% of them seen once, and the ten largest clones take 10% to 15%. This CDR3 is 14 amino acids long. J was trimmed by 8 bases and V by 8 bases; bases with no gene match: 12. Germline V gene data show CDR1 as MNHNS and CDR2 as SASEGT.

Source: blood, taken from a patient whose treatment included radiotherapy and nephrectomy. The clonotype comes from a woman between 45 and 60 years old with renal cell carcinoma. This rearrangement joins TRBV6-1 to TRBJ2-1; 7 positions agree with TRBD2. This CDR3 reads CASERSAGGDEQFF. DNA for the CDR3: TGTGCCAGCGAGCGGAGCGCTGGGGGGGATGAGCAGTTCTTC.